This T cell receptor (beta chain) stems from a study of cytomegalovirus exposure and HLA in healthy donors. These donors counted as nominally healthy when sampled, but unrecorded immune exposures were likely. This PCR relied on a set of 60 Vbeta primers and 13 Jbeta primers. Repertoires were generated with immunoSEQ multiplex PCR, while TCRdb's copy carries only in-frame clones and drops some. This sample carries roughly 150,000 clones, with 1.5% to 2% going to the ten biggest clones. The CDR3 contains 17 residues. Germline CDR1 MGHRA, CDR2 YSYEKL. V shed 4 bases, J shed 0 bases, and the junction held 6 bases outside the gene matches.

Sequences were obtained from PBMCs. This receptor was taken from a woman aged 50 to 60 in good health and CMV-seronegative. This chain connects TRBV4-1 to TRBJ2-6; 7 bases agree with TRBD1. The CDR3 region is CASSRDRVGSGANVLTF. The CDR3 DNA is TGCGCCAGCAGCCGAGACAGGGTCGGCTCTGGGGCCAACGTCCTGACTTTC.